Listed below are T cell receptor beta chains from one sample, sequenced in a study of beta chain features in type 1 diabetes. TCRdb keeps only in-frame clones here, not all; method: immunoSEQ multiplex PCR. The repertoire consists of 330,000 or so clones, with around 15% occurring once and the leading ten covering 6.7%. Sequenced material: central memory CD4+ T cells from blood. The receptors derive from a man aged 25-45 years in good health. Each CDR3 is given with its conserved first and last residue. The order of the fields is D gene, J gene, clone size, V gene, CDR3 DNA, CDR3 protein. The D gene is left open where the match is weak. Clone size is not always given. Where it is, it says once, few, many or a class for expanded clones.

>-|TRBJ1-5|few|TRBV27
TGTGCCAGCAGTATAGACGGGGATTGGAATCAGCCCCAGCATTTT
CASSIDGDWNQPQHF
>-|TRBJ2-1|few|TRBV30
TGTGCCTGGAGTGTAAGTACCTACAATGAGCAGTTCTTC
CAWSVSTYNEQFF
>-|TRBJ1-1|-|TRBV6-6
TGTGCCAGCAGTTACTCGTCTGTGGCCGCTGAAGCTTTCTTT
CASSYSSVAAEAFF
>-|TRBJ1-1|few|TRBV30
TGTGCCTGGAGTGTTGGGGGTCAAGCTTTCTTT
CAWSVGGQAFF
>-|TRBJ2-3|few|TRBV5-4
TGTGCCAGCAGCCAGCAGGGTAGTGCGTCAGATACGCAGTATTTT
CASSQQGSASDTQYF
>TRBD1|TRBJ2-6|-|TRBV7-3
TGTGCCAGCAGCTTCACAGGGGCTGGGGCCAACGTCCTGACTTTC
CASSFTGAGANVLTF
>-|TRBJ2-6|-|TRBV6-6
TGTGCCAGCAGCCCTAGGAGCTCTGGGGCCAACGTCCTGACTTTC
CASSPRSSGANVLTF
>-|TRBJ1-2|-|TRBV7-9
TGTGCCAGCAGCTTAGACCAGGGTAGCTACACCTTC
CASSLDQGSYTF
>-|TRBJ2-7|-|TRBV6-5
TGTGCCAGCAGTTACGGGGGCACCTCCTACGAGCAGTACTTC
CASSYGGTSYEQYF
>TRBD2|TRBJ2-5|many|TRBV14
TGTGCCAGCAGCCGCGGGTCCTCCGGGGGGGCTAAAGAGACCCAGTACTTC
CASSRGSSGGAKETQYF
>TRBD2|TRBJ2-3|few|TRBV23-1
TGTGCCAGCAGCTTAGTAGGGACTAGCTGGCCAGATACGCAGTATTTT
CASSLVGTSWPDTQYF
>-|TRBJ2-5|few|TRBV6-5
TGTGCCAGCAGTTACGTGAGGGGGAGGGAGACCCAGTACTTC
CASSYVRGRETQYF
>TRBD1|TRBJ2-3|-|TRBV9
TGTGCCAGCAGCTCCGTCCCGGGACAGGGATGGGGAGATACGCAGTATTTT
CASSSVPGQGWGDTQYF
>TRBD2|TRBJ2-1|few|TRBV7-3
TGTGCCAGCAGCTTAAGACGACTAGCGGGAGTCCACTCGTACAATGAGCAGTTCTTC
CASSLRRLAGVHSYNEQFF
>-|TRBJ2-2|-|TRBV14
TGTGCCAGCAGCGAGTGGGTAACGAACACCGGGGAGCTGTTTTTT
CASSEWVTNTGELFF
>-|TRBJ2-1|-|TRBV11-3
TGTGCCAGCAGCTCCGGCGGAGTCTGGGGCAATGAGCAGTTCTTC
CASSSGGVWGNEQFF
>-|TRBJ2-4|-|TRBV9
TGTGCCAGCAGCGTAGACCTAGCCAAAAACATTCAGTACTTC
CASSVDLAKNIQYF
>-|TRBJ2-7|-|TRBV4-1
TGCGCCAGCAGCCCGAGGGCCAGTTCCGGGGACACTCCCTACGAGCAGTACTTC
CASSPRASSGDTPYEQYF
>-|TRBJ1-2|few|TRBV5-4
TGTGCCAGCAGCCAAGAATCGAGTCTTTCCTATGGCTACACCTTC
CASSQESSLSYGYTF
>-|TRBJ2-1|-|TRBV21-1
TGTGCCAGCAGCAATTTCCACCCAAACTACCTAGCGGGGGCCAATGAGCAGTTCTTC
CASSNFHPNYLAGANEQFF
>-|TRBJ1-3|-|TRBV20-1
TGCAGTGCGTCCAGTGGAAACACCATATATTTT
CSASSGNTIYF
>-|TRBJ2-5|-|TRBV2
TGTGCCAGCAGTTCGGGACTCATGATAGAGACCCAGTACTTC
CASSSGLMIETQYF
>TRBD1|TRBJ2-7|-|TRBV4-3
TGCGCCAGCAGCCTTCTTTCCGGACAGGGTCCCTACTACGAGCAGTACTTC
CASSLLSGQGPYYEQYF
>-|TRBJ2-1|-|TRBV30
TGTGCCGGCGGGGAGAGCTCCTACAATGAGCAGTTCTTC
CAGGESSYNEQFF
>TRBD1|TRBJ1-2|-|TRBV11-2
TGTGCCAGCAGCGTAACGTGGGACAGGGGGCGAAGCTACACCTTC
CASSVTWDRGRSYTF
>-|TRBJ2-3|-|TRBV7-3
TGTGCCAGCAGCTACGCTGGGTCCGCTCTAGGGACAGATACGCAGTATTTT
CASSYAGSALGTDTQYF